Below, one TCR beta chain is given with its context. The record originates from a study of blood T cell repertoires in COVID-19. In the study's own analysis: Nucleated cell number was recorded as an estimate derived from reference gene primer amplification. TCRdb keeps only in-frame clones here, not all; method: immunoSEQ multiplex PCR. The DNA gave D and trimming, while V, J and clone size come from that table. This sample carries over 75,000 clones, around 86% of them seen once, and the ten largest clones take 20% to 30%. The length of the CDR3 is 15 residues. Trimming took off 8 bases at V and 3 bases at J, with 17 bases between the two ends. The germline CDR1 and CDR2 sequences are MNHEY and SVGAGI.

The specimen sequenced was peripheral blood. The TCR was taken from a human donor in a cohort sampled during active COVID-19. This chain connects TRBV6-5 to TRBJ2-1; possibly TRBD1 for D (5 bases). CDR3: CASPQGIDSYNEQFF. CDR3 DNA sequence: TGTGCCAGCCCGCAGGGAATAGATAGCTACAATGAGCAGTTCTTC.